The sequence of this T cell receptor (beta chain) was determined in a study of blood T cell repertoires in COVID-19 (dated by TCRdb to the early 2020s). Study-level background: Samples covering the acute and convalescent phases of COVID-19 were provided by collaborators in the United States, Italy and Spain. Samples came from the ongoing ImmuneRACE study (first 160 participants) plus 1,254 subjects from 6 global collaborators. Where available, HLA class I and class II types were obtained from metadata supplied by the sample provider rather than from assay-based typing. The dataset comprised deeply sampled blood TCRbeta repertoires from subjects exposed to, actively infected with, or recovered from COVID-19. Nearly every sample came with metadata listing a de-identified subject ID, COVID-19 status, age in years and sex. The prospective study material was composed of cDNA or gDNA derived from T cells, B-cell-depleted T cells, or PBMCs. The repertoires were made available in a free public database intended to serve as a resource for research on the immune response to SARS-CoV-2. General findings and caveats noted by the study authors: The quantity of clinical and demographic metadata differed by source and by participant and was supplied without curation.

The germline V gene sets CDR1 to KGHSH and CDR2 to LQKENI. Trimming removed 1 base from V and 4 bases from J, leaving 12 bases between the germline ends. The CDR3 runs 15 residues from the cysteine to the phenylalanine. Here the CDR3 DNA is all that survives: 45 bases in frame from base 1. Remarks on this clone: The clone's antigen remains unknown. No much larger clone is present one base from it, and per-base qualities are unavailable.

Whole blood was collected in K2EDTA tubes by collaborating institutions according to the institutions' own protocols. For TCRbeta analysis, collaborators shipped samples as frozen whole blood, isolated PBMCs, or DNA extracted from either of those sample types. TCRbeta CDR3 regions were amplified from genomic DNA by means of the immunoSEQ Assay, a bias-controlled multiplex PCR. In the original analysis: Within the assay, amplification of reference gene primers was used to estimate how many nucleated cells each sample contained. To quantify the absolute abundance of each unique TCRbeta CDR3 rearrangement, sequence reads were collapsed and filtered. For each sample, productive Simpson clonality was calculated by taking the square root of Simpson's diversity index across productive rearrangements. The source is immuneACCESS, and TCRdb retained only in-frame sequences with V and J called. Part of the clones is not carried over; for the studies checked, unresolved V genes explain less than half of this, and the remainder is unexplained. V, J and clone size reflect that table, while D and trimming were determined from the DNA. The sample table shows around 40,000 clones, and around 83% are seen once. The ten top clones hold approximately 13% of the sample.

This chain is built from TRBV18 and TRBJ2-3, with the D gene not confidently named. The sample was peripheral blood. The TCR sequence derives from a human donor in a cohort sampled during active COVID-19. In nucleotides, the sequence is TGTGCCAGCTCACCACTCCAGCGTAATGCAGATACGCAGTATTTT. This encodes CASSPLQRNADTQYF.